One and the same sample provided the 26 T cell receptor beta chains below, sequenced in a study of T cells of healthy individuals. TCRdb passed the 5' RACE reads through MiXCR, listing each CDR3 protein once. The sample carries 55,000 to 65,000 distinct CDR3 sequences, roughly 16% recorded once. These TCRs come from a human donor in good health.

Worth noting for this clonotype: This may arise from a read error, as a much more abundant clone is one base away. V gene TRBV28 combines with J gene TRBJ2-7; 12 bases match TRBD1. This CDR3 is built from 16 residues. In germline, CDR1 is MDHEN, CDR2 SYDVKM. Unmatched junction bases numbered 7, after V lost 5 bases and J lost 2 bases. The CDR3 bases are TGTGCCAGCAGTCTCGTTGGGGACAGGGGGCCCTACGAGCAGTACTTC. Protein product: CASSLVGDRGPYEQYF.

Many counts were recorded for this clonotype. V and J are TRBV11-1 and TRBJ2-2; 8 bases agree with TRBD2. Germline assignment: CDR1 SGHAT and CDR2 FQDESV (reference sequence). This CDR3 has 13 residues. V lost 8 bases and J lost 3; bases outside the gene matches: 2. The CDR3, as DNA: TGTGCCAGCCGGGAGGGTTACACCGGGGAGCTGTTTTTT. Its protein product is CASREGYTGELFF. Full variable domain (outside the CDR3, taken from reference TRBV11-1 and TRBJ2-2): EAEVAQSPRYKITEKSQAVAFWCDPISGHATLYWYRQILGQGPELLVQFQDESVVDDSQLPKDRFSAERLKGVDSTLKIQPAELGDSAMYLCASREGYTGELFFGEGSRLTVL.

This clonotype was counted only a few times. The chain employs TRBV7-9 and TRBJ2-1; TRBD1 or TRBD2 may be the D gene (5 bases each). The CDR3 runs 12 residues. CDR1 SEHNR and CDR2 FQNEAQ come from the germline V gene (reference sequence). The V end was cut by 6 bases, the J end by 9 bases, with 12 bases between. The CDR3 coding sequence is TGTGCCAGCAGTAGGGACCTGGGTGAGCAGTTCTTC. Translated, it gives CASSRDLGEQFF.

There are many counts of this clonotype. This chain uses TRBV9 with TRBJ1-6; D unresolved. Germline CDR1 and CDR2: SGDLS and YYNGEE. V lost 0 bases and J 0 bases, leaving 7 bases between the germline ends. CDR3 length: 16 amino acids. CDR3 sequence (DNA): TGTGCCAGCAGCGTAGGGCGAGACTCCTATAATTCACCCCTCCACTTT. Its translation: CASSVGRDSYNSPLHF.

The genes are TRBV7-9 and TRBJ1-6, with 10 bases that match TRBD1. V lost 4 bases and J lost 4; bases outside the gene matches: 7. Germline loops: CDR1 SEHNR, CDR2 FQNEAQ (reference sequence). The CDR3 contains 17 residues. The CDR3 spells CASSSSGTGDYNSPLHF. The CDR3 bases are TGTGCCAGCAGCTCATCCGGGACAGGGGATTATAATTCACCCCTCCACTTT.

This clonotype was seen a few times. V usage is TRBV12-3 or TRBV12-4 and J usage is TRBJ2-2, with D perhaps matching TRBD1 (6 bases). The germline V and J ends were trimmed by 5 bases and 0 bases, with 13 bases remaining between them. This CDR3 has 16 residues. The DNA of the CDR3 is TGTGCCAGCAGTGCGGACAGCTTCGCGAACACCGGGGAGCTGTTTTTT. Its protein product is CASSADSFANTGELFF.

This chain connects TRBV10-3 to TRBJ2-1; 9 bases agree with TRBD2. V lost 10 bases, J lost 10 bases, and 14 bases stayed unmatched. In germline, CDR1 is ENHRY, CDR2 SYGVKD. CDR3 length: 14 residues. The CDR3 DNA follows: TGTGCCACCAAGCGGGAGGCCTTAGCGGGGGAGCAGTTCTTC. Its protein product is CATKREALAGEQFF.

V usage is TRBV7-9 and J usage is TRBJ1-4; 7 nucleotides line up with TRBD1. Trimming removed 5 bases from V and 8 bases from J; junction bases left unmatched: 8. Germline V lookup: CDR1 SEHNR, CDR2 FQNEAQ (reference sequence). This CDR3 contains 14 residues. The CDR3 here is CASSLTGVREKLFF. CDR3 nucleotides: TGTGCCAGCAGCCTAACAGGGGTACGCGAAAAACTGTTTTTT.

This clonotype turned up a few times. CDR3 sequence: CASSQEGRSGASQETQYF. As DNA, the CDR3 is TGTGCCAGCAGCCAAGAAGGGCGGAGCGGGGCAAGTCAAGAGACCCAGTACTTC. The rearrangement joins TRBV4-2 to TRBJ2-5; 7 bases fit TRBD2. The CDR3 is made up of 18 amino acids. J was trimmed by 2 bases and V by 0 bases; bases with no gene match: 12. Germline values: CDR1 LGHNA, CDR2 YNFKEQ.

This clonotype was counted many times. The gene calls are TRBV2 and TRBJ1-4, with no clear D. This CDR3 region has 14 residues. With 6 bases removed from V and 7 bases from J, the gap between germline ends came to 15 bases. Germline loops: CDR1 SNHLY, CDR2 FYNNEI. The CDR3 bases are TGTGCCAGCAGCCCACACCTCAGGAGTGAAAAACTGTTTTTT. It specifies CASSPHLRSEKLFF. Using reference TRBV2 and TRBJ1-4 for the parts outside the CDR3, the full variable domain is EPEVTQTPSHQVTQMGQEVILRCVPISNHLYFYWYRQILGQKVEFLVSFYNNEISEKSEIFDDQFSVERPDGSNFTLKIRSTKLEDSAMYFCASSPHLRSEKLFFGSGTQLSVL.

This clonotype was recorded a few times. J is TRBJ1-3 and V is TRBV30, with D unresolved. Germline CDR1 reads GTSNPN; CDR2 reads SVGIG (reference sequence). V was pared by 2 bases and J by 2 bases, with 7 bases between. This CDR3 comprises 13 residues. This chain's CDR3 is CAWSPGTGNTIYF. In nucleotides, the CDR3 is TGTGCCTGGAGTCCGGGGACTGGAAACACCATATATTTT.

This clonotype was observed a few times. The V and J genes are TRBV27 and TRBJ1-5, with D unresolved. CDR1 and CDR2 from the germline V gene are MNHEY and SMNVEV (reference sequence). V was trimmed by 1 base and J by 6 bases, leaving 7 bases between them. This CDR3 spans 13 amino acids. Here the CDR3 reads CASSLFRGQPQHF. The CDR3 nucleotides are TGTGCCAGCAGTTTATTTCGCGGTCAGCCCCAGCATTTT.

The sample holds many counts of this clonotype. The chain has TRBV7-3 and TRBJ2-3; D remains ambiguous. This CDR3 contains 12 residues. CDR1 and CDR2 from the germline V gene are SGHTA and FQGTGA. V lost 6 bases and J lost 0, with 4 bases in between. CDR3: CASSSSTDTQYF. CDR3 sequence (DNA): TGTGCCAGCAGTTCGAGCACAGATACGCAGTATTTT.

The sample holds many counts of this clonotype. The V and J genes are TRBV6-5 and TRBJ2-5; no firm D call. Germline CDR1 and CDR2: MNHEY and SVGAGI. The CDR3 is 13 amino acids. Trimming shortened V by 0 bases and J by 4 bases, and 6 bases separated the two germline ends. The CDR3 sequence: CASSYSDRETQYF. The CDR3 DNA reads as TGTGCCAGCAGTTACTCCGACCGAGAGACCCAGTACTTC.

This clonotype was seen ten or more times. The rearrangement links TRBV2 to TRBJ1-5; unclear D gene. The ends were cut back, 2 bases at V and 4 bases at J, with 9 bases in the middle. Germline values: CDR1 SNHLY, CDR2 FYNNEI. CDR3 length equals 14 residues. CDR3 amino acids: CASSETAGNQPQHF. The DNA of the CDR3 is TGTGCCAGCAGTGAAACGGCAGGAAATCAGCCCCAGCATTTT.

Ten or more counts support this clonotype. The chain combines TRBV20-1 with TRBJ1-1; D gene ambiguous. Germline V CDR1 and CDR2: DFQATT, SNEGSKA (reference sequence). Trimming took off 0 bases at V and 9 bases at J, with 17 bases between the two ends. This CDR3 spans 14 amino acids. The chain's CDR3 is CSAREAVGPLKAFF. CDR3 coding DNA: TGCAGTGCTAGAGAGGCGGTAGGGCCCCTGAAAGCTTTCTTT.

This clonotype was recorded many times. The chain carries TRBV6-6 and TRBJ1-1; D uncertain. Trimming took off 1 base at V and 7 bases at J, with 7 bases between the two ends. CDR1 is MNHNY, CDR2 SVGAGI, per germline (reference sequence). The CDR3 sequence is 12 residues long. CDR3 region: CASSYYASEAFF. The CDR3 nucleotides read TGTGCCAGCAGTTACTACGCAAGTGAAGCTTTCTTT.

The chain has TRBV5-4 and TRBJ1-4; 8 bases map to TRBD1. V shed 4 bases, J shed 8 bases, and the junction held 7 bases outside the gene matches. The germline V gene has CDR1 SGHNT and CDR2 YYREEE (reference sequence). The CDR3 has 14 residues. CDR3 sequence reads: CASSPRGREEKLFF. In DNA, the CDR3 is TGTGCCAGCAGCCCCAGGGGGCGTGAAGAAAAACTGTTTTTT.

J is TRBJ2-7 and V is TRBV7-2; D remains ambiguous. CDR1 and CDR2 (germline): SGHTA, FQGNSA. V was shortened by 5 bases and J by 1 base, with 12 bases between the two germline ends. This CDR3 is built from 14 residues. CDR3 DNA: TGTGCCAGCAGCACTGGTGCGGATTCCTACGAGCAGTACTTC. Translation gives CASSTGADSYEQYF.

In this sample, this clonotype turned up many times. The V call is TRBV20-1, the J call TRBJ2-7; TRBD2 agrees at 10 bases. V was clipped by 7 bases and J by 4 bases; unmatched bases: 22. CDR1 is DFQATT and CDR2 is SNEGSKA in the germline V gene (reference sequence). The CDR3 covers 18 residues. CDR3 region: CSGVGVSGRADYIYEQYF. The CDR3 DNA reads as TGCAGTGGAGTCGGTGTCAGCGGGAGGGCTGACTATATATACGAGCAGTACTTC.

In this sample, this clonotype turned up a few times. V is TRBV29-1 and J is TRBJ1-2; D is perhaps TRBD1 (6 bases). The ends were cut back, 6 bases at V and 4 bases at J, with 15 bases in the middle. Germline loops: CDR1 SQVTM, CDR2 ANQGSEA. This CDR3 region has 13 residues. CDR3 region: CSVETGGAYGYTF. In DNA, the CDR3 is TGCAGCGTGGAGACGGGGGGGGCCTATGGCTACACCTTC. Supplemented by reference TRBV29-1 and TRBJ1-2, the full variable domain reads SAVISQKPSRDICQRGTSLTIQCQVDSQVTMMFWYRQQPGQSLTLIATANQGSEATYESGFVIDKFPISRPNLTFSTLTVSNMSPEDSSIYLCSVETGGAYGYTFGSGTRLTVV.

This clonotype was seen repeatedly, ten times or more. The rearrangement joins TRBV4-1 to TRBJ1-1; no definite D call. Germline V lookup: CDR1 MGHRA, CDR2 YSYEKL. The V gene lost 3 bases and the J gene lost 11 bases, with 25 bases spanning the gap. CDR3 length: 16 residues. The CDR3 loop reads CASSHPTDDQFNGAFF. Here the CDR3 DNA reads TGCGCCAGCAGCCACCCGACCGATGACCAATTCAACGGGGCTTTCTTT.

This rearrangement joins TRBV12-3 or TRBV12-4 to TRBJ2-2, with TRBD1 matching 8 bases. This CDR3 is built from 15 residues. After removal of 1 base from V and 4 bases from J, the junction contained 2 bases not matched to a gene. This CDR3 reads CASSLEQGGTGELFF. The CDR3 DNA follows: TGTGCCAGCAGTTTAGAACAGGGGGGCACCGGGGAGCTGTTTTTT.

J is TRBJ1-1 and V is TRBV20-1; D possibly corresponds to TRBD1 (5 bases). The CDR3 has 14 amino acids. V lost 5 bases and J lost 1, with 14 bases in between. CDR1 is DFQATT and CDR2 is SNEGSKA in the germline V gene (reference sequence). Here the CDR3 reads CSAYTDRGNTEAFF. As DNA, the CDR3 is TGCAGTGCTTACACCGACAGAGGGAACACTGAAGCTTTCTTT.

This clonotype came up many times. The rearrangement uses TRBV6-6 and TRBJ2-7; no clear D. The CDR3 has 14 residues. Trimming cost V 5 bases and J 2 bases, with 13 bases left between them. The germline V gene has CDR1 MNHNY and CDR2 SVGAGI (reference sequence). The DNA for the CDR3 is TGTGCCAGCAGTCGCAGGTCACCTACCTACGAGCAGTACTTC. Amino acids: CASSRRSPTYEQYF.

This clonotype was seen just once. A read error may explain this, as a much larger clone is one base away. The V and J genes are TRBV7-9 and TRBJ2-2; a possible D gene is TRBD1 (5 bases). Germline CDR1 and CDR2: SEHNR and FQNEAQ (reference sequence). Deletions cut 4 bases from V and 3 bases from J, with 12 bases between. CDR3 length: 15 amino acids. The CDR3, as DNA: TGTGCCAGCAGCTGGCGACAGTGGGACACCGGGGAGCTGTTTTTT. Residues: CASSWRQWDTGELFF.